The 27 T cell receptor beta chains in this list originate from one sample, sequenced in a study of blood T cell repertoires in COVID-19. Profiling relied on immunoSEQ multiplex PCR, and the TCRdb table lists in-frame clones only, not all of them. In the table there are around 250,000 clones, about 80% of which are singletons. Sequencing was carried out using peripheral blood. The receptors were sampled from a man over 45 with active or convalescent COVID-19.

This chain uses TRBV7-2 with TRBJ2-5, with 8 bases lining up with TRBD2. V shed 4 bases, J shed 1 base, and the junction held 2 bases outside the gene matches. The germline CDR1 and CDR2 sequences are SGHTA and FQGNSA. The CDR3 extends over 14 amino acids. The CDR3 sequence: CASSWAGGQETQYF. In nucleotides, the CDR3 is TGTGCCAGCAGCTGGGCGGGGGGCCAAGAGACCCAGTACTTC.

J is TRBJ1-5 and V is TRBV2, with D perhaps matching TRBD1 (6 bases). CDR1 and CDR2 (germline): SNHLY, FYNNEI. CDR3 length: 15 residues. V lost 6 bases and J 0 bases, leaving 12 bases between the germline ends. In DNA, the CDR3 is TGTGCCAGCAGAGTTGGGACACCTAGCAATCAGCCCCAGCATTTT. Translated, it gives CASRVGTPSNQPQHF.

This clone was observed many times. CDR3 sequence: CATSDGGQASDTQYF. DNA for the CDR3: TGTGCCACCAGTGATGGGGGACAGGCGTCAGATACGCAGTATTTT. This chain joins TRBV24-1 and TRBJ2-3; 8 bases agree with TRBD1. After removal of 3 bases from V and 4 bases from J, the junction contained 5 bases not matched to a gene. The germline gives CDR1 KGHDR, CDR2 SFDVKD. The CDR3 covers 15 residues.

CDR3 amino acids: CATSDNRGGNYGYTF. In DNA form, the CDR3 reads TGTGCCACCAGTGATAACAGGGGCGGTAACTATGGCTACACCTTC. This rearrangement joins TRBV24-1 to TRBJ1-2, with 7 bases lining up with TRBD1. Germline V CDR1 and CDR2: KGHDR, SFDVKD. V shed 3 bases, J shed 1 base, and the junction held 4 bases outside the gene matches. This CDR3 region has 15 residues.

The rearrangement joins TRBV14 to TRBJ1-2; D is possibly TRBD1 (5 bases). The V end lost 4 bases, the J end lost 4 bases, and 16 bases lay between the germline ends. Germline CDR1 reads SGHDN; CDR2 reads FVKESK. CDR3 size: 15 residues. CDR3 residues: CASSPRTSLGYGYTF. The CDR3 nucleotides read TGTGCCAGCAGCCCGCGGACATCTTTGGGCTATGGCTACACCTTC.

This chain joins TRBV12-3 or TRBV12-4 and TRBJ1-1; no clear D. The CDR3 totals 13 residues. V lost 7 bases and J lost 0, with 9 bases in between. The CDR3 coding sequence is TGTGCCAGCACCCGGGAGGTGAACACTGAAGCTTTCTTT. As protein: CASTREVNTEAFF.

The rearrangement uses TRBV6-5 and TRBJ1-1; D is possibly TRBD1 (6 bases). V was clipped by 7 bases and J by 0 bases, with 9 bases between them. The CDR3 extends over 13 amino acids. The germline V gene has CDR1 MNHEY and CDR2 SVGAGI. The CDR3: CASMQGMNTEAFF. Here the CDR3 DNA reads TGTGCCAGCATGCAGGGGATGAACACTGAAGCTTTCTTT.

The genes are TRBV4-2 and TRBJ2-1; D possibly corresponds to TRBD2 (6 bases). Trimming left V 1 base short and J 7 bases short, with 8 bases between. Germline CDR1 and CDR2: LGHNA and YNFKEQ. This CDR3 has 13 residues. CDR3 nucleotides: TGTGCCAGCAGCCAAGGCGGGGAGAATGAGCAGTTCTTC. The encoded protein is CASSQGGENEQFF.

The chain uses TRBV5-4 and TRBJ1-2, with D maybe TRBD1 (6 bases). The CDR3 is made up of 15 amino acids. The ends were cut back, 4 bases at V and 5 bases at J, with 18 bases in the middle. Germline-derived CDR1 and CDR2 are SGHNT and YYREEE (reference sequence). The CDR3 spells CASSLTGGVSYGYTF. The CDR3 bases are TGTGCCAGCAGCCTGACGGGGGGCGTTAGTTATGGCTACACCTTC.

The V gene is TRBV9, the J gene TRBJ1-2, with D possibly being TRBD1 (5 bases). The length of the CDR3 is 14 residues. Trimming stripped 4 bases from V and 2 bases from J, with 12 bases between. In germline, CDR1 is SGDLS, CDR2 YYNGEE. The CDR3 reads CASSPDIPNYGYTF. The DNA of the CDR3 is TGTGCCAGCAGCCCGGACATTCCCAACTATGGCTACACCTTC.

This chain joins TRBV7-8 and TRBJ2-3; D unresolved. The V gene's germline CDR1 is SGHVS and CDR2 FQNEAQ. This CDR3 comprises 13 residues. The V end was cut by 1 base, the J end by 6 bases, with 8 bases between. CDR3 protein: CASSLVVYDTQYF. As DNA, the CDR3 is TGTGCCAGCAGCTTAGTTGTATATGATACGCAGTATTTT.

In DNA form, the CDR3 reads TGTGCCTGGAGGCTAGCGGGGGGGCGCCATACGCAGTATTTT. Encoded protein: CAWRLAGGRHTQYF. This chain links TRBV30 with TRBJ2-3; 12 bases align to TRBD2. This CDR3 is 14 amino acids long. Germline assignment: CDR1 GTSNPN and CDR2 SVGIG (reference sequence). The V and J ends lost 3 bases and 7 bases, in that order; junction bases with no gene match: 5.

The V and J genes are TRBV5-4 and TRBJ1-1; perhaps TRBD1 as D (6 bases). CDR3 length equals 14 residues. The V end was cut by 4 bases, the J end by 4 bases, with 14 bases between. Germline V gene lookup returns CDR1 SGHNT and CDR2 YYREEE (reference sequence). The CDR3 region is CASSPLVGGTEAFF. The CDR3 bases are TGTGCCAGCAGCCCGCTAGTAGGGGGCACTGAAGCTTTCTTT.

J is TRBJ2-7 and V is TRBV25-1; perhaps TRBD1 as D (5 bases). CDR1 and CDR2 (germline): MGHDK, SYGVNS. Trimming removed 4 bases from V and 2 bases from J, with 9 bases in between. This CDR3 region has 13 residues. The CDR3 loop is CASSADSPYEQYF. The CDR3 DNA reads TGTGCCAGCAGTGCTGACAGTCCCTACGAGCAGTACTTC.

This CDR3 is CASTPTGVYYGYTF. The CDR3 DNA reads as TGTGCCAGTACCCCGACGGGGGTCTACTATGGCTACACCTTC. The V call is TRBV19, the J call TRBJ1-2, with D perhaps matching TRBD1 (5 bases). Germline lookup yields CDR1 LNHDA and CDR2 SQIVND (reference sequence). The CDR3 sequence is 14 residues long. V gave up 7 bases and J gave up 3 bases, with 15 bases separating them.

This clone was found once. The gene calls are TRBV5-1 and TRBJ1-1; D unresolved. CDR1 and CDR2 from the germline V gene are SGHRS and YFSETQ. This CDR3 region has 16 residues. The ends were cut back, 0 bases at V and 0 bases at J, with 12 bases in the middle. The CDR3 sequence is CASSLGVGQLNTEAFF. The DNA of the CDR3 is TGCGCCAGCAGCTTGGGAGTTGGGCAATTGAACACTGAAGCTTTCTTT.

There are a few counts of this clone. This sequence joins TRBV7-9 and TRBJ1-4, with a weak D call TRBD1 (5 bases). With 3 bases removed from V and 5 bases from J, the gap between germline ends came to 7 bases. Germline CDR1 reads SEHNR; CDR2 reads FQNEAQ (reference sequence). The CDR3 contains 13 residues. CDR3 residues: CASSFRGNEKLFF. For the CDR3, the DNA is TGTGCCAGCAGCTTTCGGGGGAATGAAAAACTGTTTTTT.

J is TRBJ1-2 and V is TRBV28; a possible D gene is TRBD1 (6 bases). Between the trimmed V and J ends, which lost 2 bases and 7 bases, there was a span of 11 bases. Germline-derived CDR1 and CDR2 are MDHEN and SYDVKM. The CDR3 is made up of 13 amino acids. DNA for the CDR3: TGTGCCAGCAGTTTAAGGGGGGGTCCTGGCTACACCTTC. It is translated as CASSLRGGPGYTF.

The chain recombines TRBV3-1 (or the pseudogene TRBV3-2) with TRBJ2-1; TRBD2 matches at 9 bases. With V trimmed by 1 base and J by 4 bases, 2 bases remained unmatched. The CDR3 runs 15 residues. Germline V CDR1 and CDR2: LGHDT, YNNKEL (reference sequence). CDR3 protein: CASSQGSGGYNEQFF. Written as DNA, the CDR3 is TGTGCCAGCAGCCAAGGGAGCGGGGGGTACAATGAGCAGTTCTTC.

The CDR3 DNA follows: TGTGCCAGCAGCTCGACTAGCGGGGGGCCAGATACGCAGTATTTT. This translates into CASSSTSGGPDTQYF. The rearrangement joins TRBV7-3 to TRBJ2-3; 13 bases align to TRBD2. The length of the CDR3 is 15 residues. V trimming: 4 bases; J trimming: 4 bases; junction bases outside the gene matches: 2. Germline assignment: CDR1 SGHTA and CDR2 FQGTGA.

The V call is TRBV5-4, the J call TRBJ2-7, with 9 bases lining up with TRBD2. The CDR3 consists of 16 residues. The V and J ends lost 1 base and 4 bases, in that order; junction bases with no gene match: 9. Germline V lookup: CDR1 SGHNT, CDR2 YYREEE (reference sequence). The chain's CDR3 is CASSLSSGLARYEQYF. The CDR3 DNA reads TGTGCCAGCAGCTTGTCTTCCGGACTAGCGAGGTACGAGCAGTACTTC.

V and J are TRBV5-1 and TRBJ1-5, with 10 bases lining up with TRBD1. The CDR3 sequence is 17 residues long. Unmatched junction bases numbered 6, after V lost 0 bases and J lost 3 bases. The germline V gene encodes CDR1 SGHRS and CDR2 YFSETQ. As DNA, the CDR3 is TGCGCCAGCAGCTTGGGGGGGACAGGGGACTCCAATCAGCCCCAGCATTTT. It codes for CASSLGGTGDSNQPQHF.

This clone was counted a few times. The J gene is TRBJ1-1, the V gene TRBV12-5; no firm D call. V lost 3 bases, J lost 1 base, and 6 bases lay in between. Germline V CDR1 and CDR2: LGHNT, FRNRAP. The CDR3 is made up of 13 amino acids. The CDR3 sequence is CASGLEENTEAFF. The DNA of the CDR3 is TGTGCTAGTGGTTTAGAGGAGAACACTGAAGCTTTCTTT.

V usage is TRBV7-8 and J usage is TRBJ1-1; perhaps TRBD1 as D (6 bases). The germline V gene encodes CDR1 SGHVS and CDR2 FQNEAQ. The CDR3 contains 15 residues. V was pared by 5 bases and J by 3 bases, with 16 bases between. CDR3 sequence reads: CASSPPFRGDTEAFF. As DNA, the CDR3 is TGTGCCAGCAGCCCTCCCTTCAGGGGCGACACTGAAGCTTTCTTT. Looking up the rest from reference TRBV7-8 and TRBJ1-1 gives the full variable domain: GAGVSQSPRYKVAKRGQDVALRCDPISGHVSLFWYQQALGQGPEFLTYFQNEAQLDKSGLPSDRFFAERPEGSVSTLKIQRTQQEDSAVYLCASSPPFRGDTEAFFGQGTRLTVV.

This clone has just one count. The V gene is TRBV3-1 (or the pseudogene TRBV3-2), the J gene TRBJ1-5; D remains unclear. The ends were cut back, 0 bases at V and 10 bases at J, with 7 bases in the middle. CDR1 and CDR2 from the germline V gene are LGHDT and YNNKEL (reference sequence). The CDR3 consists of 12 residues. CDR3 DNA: TGTGCCAGCAGCCAAGAAGAACAACCCCAGCATTTT. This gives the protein CASSQEEQPQHF.

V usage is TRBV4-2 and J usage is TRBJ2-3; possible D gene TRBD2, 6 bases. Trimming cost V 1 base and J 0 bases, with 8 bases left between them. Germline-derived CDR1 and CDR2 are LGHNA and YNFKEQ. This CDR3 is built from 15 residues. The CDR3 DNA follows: TGTGCCAGCAGCCAAGGACTAGAAAGCACAGATACGCAGTATTTT. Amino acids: CASSQGLESTDTQYF.

The CDR3 sequence is CATSDPGTRKDETQYF. DNA of the CDR3: TGTGCCACCAGTGACCCCGGGACAAGAAAGGACGAGACCCAGTACTTC. The J gene is TRBJ2-5, the V gene TRBV24-1; D may be TRBD1 (6 bases). Trimming pared 4 bases from V and 5 bases from J, leaving 19 bases between. From germline, CDR1 is KGHDR and CDR2 SFDVKD. This CDR3 has 16 residues.